This T cell receptor (beta chain) was obtained from a study of blood T cells in healthy people across ages (dated by TCRdb to between 2014 and 2017). The study in broad terms: In model experiments, roughly one uniquely barcoded TCR beta cDNA molecule per two T cells was captured by template switching. To track age-related changes in TCR beta repertoire diversity, the study relied on deep sequencing normalized with unique cDNA molecular identifiers. Donors were grouped into four age groups: young (average 16 years), middle-aged (roughly 40), aged (around 60) and long-lived (about 82). To avoid experimental bias, donors of different ages were spread randomly across the sequencing lanes. Two additional independent replicas of 1 million unique cDNA reads from the same blood draw were analyzed for two donors (one aged 18 to 30 and one aged 80 or older). Results the study describes overall, beyond this receptor: Observed TCR beta diversity per million T cells fell roughly linearly with age, and a significant reduction was already apparent by age approximately 40. Conclusive comparison of naive and antigen-experienced compartments was prevented by the profiling of bulk unsorted PBMCs. There was a strong correlation between observed TCR beta diversity and the percentage of naive T cells measured by flow cytometry. The CMV infection status of donors was not known, potentially confounding age-related changes in expanded clonotypes. Estimates of total diversity based on one million sequenced T cells were regarded as lower bounds and as underestimates. Compared with the aged group, the long-lived group had more naive CD4+ T cells, fewer expanded clones and increased TCR diversity, suggesting age selection.

Libraries were constructed by 5' RACE. Sequenced using an Illumina HiSeq 2500. The second PCR ran for roughly 7 to 11 cycles and used a J-beta primer mix along with a sample-barcoded 5' primer. A unique molecular identifier was introduced onto each TCR beta cDNA molecule by a template-switch 5' adaptor carrying 12 random nucleotides. At least 2.5 million CDR3-containing paired-end reads were obtained from each sample. First-strand cDNA was synthesized from all RNA with the Mint cDNA synthesis kit, primed by a TRBC-specific oligonucleotide. All cDNA was treated with uracil-DNA glycosylase and then went through a first 18-cycle PCR with the universal primers M1SS and BC2_uni_R. For the original study's pipeline: For normalization, 1 million high-quality reads, each with a distinct molecular identifier, were randomly selected from each sample. Instead of being binned into consensus sequences, reads that shared molecular identifiers were thrown out. CDR3 identification, clonotype clustering and error correction used MiTCR with a Q25 quality threshold and the strictest error-elimination algorithm. Lower-bound total TCR beta diversity was estimated with a nonparametric unseen species model using Euler transformation. TCRdb reanalyzed the raw reads on its own, using fastp at Q25 for trimming and MiXCR for clone calling, and kept in-frame beta chains. Identical CDR3 protein sequences are pooled into one entry, listed with their most common genes and DNA. The V and J calls were not made by the authors but by TCRdb's processing. The sample records 1.5 million to 2 million distinct CDR3 sequences, roughly 28% of which are singletons. The ten largest clones add up to roughly 8.2% of the sample.

The CDR3, from cysteine to phenylalanine, totals 12 residues. Only the CDR3 DNA is retained, 36 bases long and in frame from the first base. The V end loses 5 bases and the J end loses 5 bases, and a stretch of 8 bases separates them. Reading the germline V gene gives CDR1 SGHTA and CDR2 FQGNSA. Donors were 40 or so systemically healthy Caucasian individuals from Russia aged 6 to 90 years. Each donor gave approximately 10 milliliters of peripheral blood, collected into EDTA-treated Vacutainer tubes. Ficoll-Paque density-gradient centrifugation was used to isolate PBMCs, with at least 6 million per sample. Total RNA was extracted from PBMCs with Trizol reagent, with at least 5 micrograms obtained per sample. For every donor, an aliquot of PBMCs went through flow cytometry to measure the percentages of naive CD45RAhigh/CD27high T cells. Concerning this clonotype: The antigen it recognizes is unknown. Base qualities are not recorded, but no much larger clone differs from it by a single base.

The chain is made from TRBV7-2 and TRBJ2-3, with the D gene too uncertain to name. Sequencing was performed on blood. This TCR was recovered from a woman aged 25 to 39 in good health. The DNA reads TGTGCCAGCAGCATTACTCGAGATACGCAGTATTTT. The translation is CASSITRDTQYF.